A single sample gave rise to the 15 T cell receptor beta chains below, sequenced in a study of cytomegalovirus exposure and HLA in healthy donors. Primers for the PCR totalled 60 Vbeta and 13 Jbeta. The assay was immunoSEQ multiplex PCR, and TCRdb's table has in-frame clones only and misses some. Here the sample spans 220,000 or so clones, around four fifths being singletons. The sample consisted of PBMCs. The receptors originated from a male donor in good health and CMV-seronegative.

This chain uses TRBV4-1 with TRBJ2-7, with 7 bases that match TRBD2. The CDR3 consists of 14 residues. V shed 3 bases, J shed 3 bases, and the junction held 5 bases outside the gene matches. Germline CDR1 reads MGHRA; CDR2 reads YSYEKL. CDR3 region: CASSHPGGGYEQYF. The DNA of the CDR3 is TGCGCCAGCAGCCATCCCGGCGGGGGCTACGAGCAGTACTTC.

This clone showed up just a few times. The chain joins TRBV6-5 to TRBJ1-4; D is uncertain. The CDR3 contains 15 residues. Trimming took 0 bases from V and 7 from J, leaving 12 bases between them. The germline gives CDR1 MNHEY, CDR2 SVGAGI. The CDR3 reads CASSYSGSSGEKLFF. In DNA, the CDR3 is TGTGCCAGCAGTTACTCCGGCTCCTCGGGTGAAAAACTGTTTTTT.

The chain carries TRBV7-9 and TRBJ1-5; perhaps TRBD1 as D (6 bases). The V gene's germline CDR1 is SEHNR and CDR2 FQNEAQ (reference sequence). V lost 5 bases and J 2 bases, leaving 22 bases between the germline ends. The CDR3 spans 18 residues. CDR3 sequence reads: CASSPQDSGKDGNQPQHF. In DNA form, the CDR3 reads TGTGCCAGCAGCCCCCAGGACAGTGGGAAAGACGGCAATCAGCCCCAGCATTTT.

The chain uses TRBV29-1 and TRBJ1-5, with TRBD1 matching over 9 bases. Per germline, CDR1 SQVTM and CDR2 ANQGSEA. The V segment lost 6 bases and the J segment 2 bases; nucleotides outside the gene matches: 5. This CDR3 has 14 amino acids. The CDR3 reads CSVRTGEGNQPQHF. The CDR3 DNA reads as TGCAGCGTGAGGACAGGGGAGGGCAATCAGCCCCAGCATTTT.

This sequence joins TRBV28 and TRBJ2-7, with 12 bases lining up with TRBD2. Germline trimming cut 6 bases from V and 3 bases from J; bases unmatched to any gene: 3. The CDR3 length is 14 residues. CDR1 is MDHEN and CDR2 is SYDVKM in the germline V gene. CDR3 sequence: CASSLAGGLYEQYF. The CDR3 DNA follows: TGTGCCAGCAGCCTAGCGGGAGGGCTCTACGAGCAGTACTTC. Based on the CDR3 plus reference TRBV28 and TRBJ2-7, the full variable domain is DVKVTQSSRYLVKRTGEKVFLECVQDMDHENMFWYRQDPGLGLRLIYFSYDVKMKEKGDIPEGYSVSREKKERFSLILESASTNQTSMYLCASSLAGGLYEQYFGPGTRLTVT.

This rearrangement joins TRBV13 to TRBJ2-2, with D perhaps TRBD2 (6 bases). Germline lookup yields CDR1 PRHDT and CDR2 FYEKMQ (reference sequence). The CDR3 totals 14 residues. Deletions cut 3 bases from V and 1 base from J, with 6 bases between. For the CDR3, the DNA is TGTGCCAGCAGCTTGCGGGGGAACACCGGGGAGCTGTTTTTT. Protein: CASSLRGNTGELFF.

V is TRBV4-1 and J is TRBJ2-5; a weak D match, TRBD2 (5 bases). The J call is in doubt because the DNA end fits TRBJ2-7 better. The CDR3 length is 17 residues. The germline V gene has CDR1 MGHRA and CDR2 YSYEKL. CDR3 amino acids: CASSQEVGADLSYEQYF. The CDR3 DNA follows: TGCGCCAGCAGCCAAGAGGTAGGAGCGGATCTCTCCTACGAGCAGTACTTC.

The J gene is TRBJ2-1, the V gene TRBV28; TRBD1 aligns across 7 bases. The CDR3 is 13 amino acids. The trim removed 5 bases at V and 5 bases at J, leaving 3 bases unmatched. Germline values: CDR1 MDHEN, CDR2 SYDVKM. CDR3 residues: CASSRTGDNEQFF. In DNA, the CDR3 is TGTGCCAGCAGTCGGACAGGAGACAATGAGCAGTTCTTC.

This chain uses TRBV9 with TRBJ1-3; 7 bases map to TRBD1. The CDR3 is 14 residues long. Germline values: CDR1 SGDLS, CDR2 YYNGEE. Losses at the gene ends were 2 bases for V and 3 bases for J; bases not matched to a gene: 2. CDR3 loop: CASSVRQGGNTIYF. DNA for the CDR3: TGTGCCAGCAGCGTTCGACAGGGTGGAAACACCATATATTTT. Full variable domain (rest looked up from reference TRBV9 and TRBJ1-3): DSGVTQTPKHLITATGQRVTLRCSPRSGDLSVYWYQQSLDQGLQFLIQYYNGEERAKGNILERFSAQQFPDLHSELNLSSLELGDSALYFCASSVRQGGNTIYFGEGSWLTVV.

This chain connects TRBV18 to TRBJ2-2; 7 bases map to TRBD2. CDR1 KGHSH and CDR2 LQKENI come from the germline V gene. This CDR3 is 15 amino acids long. With V trimmed by 5 bases and J by 6 bases, 9 bases remained unmatched. The CDR3 nucleotides read TGTGCCAGCTCAGACTTTGGCCGGGGGGCCGGGGAGCTGTTTTTT. Amino acid sequence: CASSDFGRGAGELFF. Filled out from reference TRBV18 and TRBJ2-2, the complete variable domain reads NAGVMQNPRHLVRRRGQEARLRCSPMKGHSHVYWYRQLPEEGLKFMVYLQKENIIDESGMPKERFSAEFPKEGPSILRIQQVVRGDSAAYFCASSDFGRGAGELFFGEGSRLTVL.

The chain links TRBV4-1 to TRBJ2-2; possibly TRBD2 for D (6 bases). CDR1 is MGHRA, CDR2 YSYEKL, per germline. The ends were cut back, 0 bases at V and 6 bases at J, with 11 bases in the middle. This CDR3 contains 15 residues. The CDR3 DNA is TGCGCCAGCAGCCAAGATAGGCGGGACGCCGGGGAGCTGTTTTTT. It is translated as CASSQDRRDAGELFF.

The rearrangement links TRBV19 to TRBJ1-1, with TRBD1 matching 8 bases. With 4 bases clipped from V and 1 base from J, the junction kept 5 bases outside the gene matches. Germline CDR1 reads LNHDA; CDR2 reads SQIVND (reference sequence). The CDR3 length is 15 residues. CDR3 coding DNA: TGTGCCAGTAGTACCGACAGGGGCGCGAACACTGAAGCTTTCTTT. Protein sequence: CASSTDRGANTEAFF.

This sequence joins TRBV7-9 and TRBJ2-3, with TRBD1 identical over 8 bases. Germline CDR1 is SEHNR and CDR2 is FQNEAQ (reference sequence). The J segment lost 0 bases and the V segment lost 5 bases, leaving 4 bases of the junction unmatched. CDR3 length: 15 residues. The CDR3 here is CASSTGQASTDTQYF. The CDR3 DNA sequence: TGTGCCAGCAGCACGGGACAGGCTAGCACAGATACGCAGTATTTT.

The chain recombines TRBV6-6 with TRBJ2-4, with D perhaps matching TRBD1 (5 bases). The germline gives CDR1 MNHNY, CDR2 SVGAGI (reference sequence). The CDR3 spans 14 residues. Trimming removed 0 bases at V and 9 bases at J, with 12 bases between. The CDR3 DNA is TGTGCCAGCAGTTACTCCGCCCAGGGTATCATTCAGTACTTC. Its protein product is CASSYSAQGIIQYF.

V and J are TRBV7-6 and TRBJ2-6; weak D call: TRBD1 (6 bases). The CDR3 totals 15 residues. The V end was cut by 5 bases, the J end by 2 bases, with 10 bases between. The germline gives CDR1 SGHVS, CDR2 FNYEAQ. The CDR3 spells CASSLRGPGANVLTF. DNA for the CDR3: TGTGCCAGCAGCCTCAGGGGACCTGGGGCCAACGTCCTGACTTTC.